The 24 T cell receptor beta chains reported below all come from one sample, sequenced in a study of blood T cell repertoires in COVID-19. Assay used: immunoSEQ multiplex PCR; TCRdb lists only in-frame clones, some missing. Altogether tens of thousands of clones are present, about 80% being singletons, with the ten largest covering less than 25%. The sequencing sample was made of peripheral blood. These receptors came from a human donor with acute or convalescent COVID-19. The donor label of this sample is uncertain.

The V gene is TRBV12-3 or TRBV12-4, the J gene TRBJ1-6; D call uncertain. CDR3 length equals 13 residues. V dropped 9 bases and J dropped 7 bases, with 13 bases sitting between them. This chain's CDR3 is CASSHERNSPLHF. CDR3 nucleotide sequence: TGTGCCAGTTCACATGAACGAAATTCACCCCTCCACTTT.

The chain combines TRBV5-1 with TRBJ2-6; D is perhaps TRBD1 (6 bases). V lost 4 bases, J lost 1 base, and 21 bases lay in between. From germline, CDR1 is SGHRS and CDR2 YFSETQ. CDR3 size: 19 residues. CDR3 bases: TGCGCCAGCAGCGGCTCTACAGGGACAAGGGGGTCTGGGGCCAACGTCCTGACTTTC. This sequence encodes CASSGSTGTRGSGANVLTF.

Here the CDR3 reads CATSRDRGSGRSYNEQFF. For the CDR3, the DNA is TGTGCCACCAGCAGAGATCGAGGTAGCGGGAGGTCCTACAATGAGCAGTTCTTC. The V and J genes are TRBV15 and TRBJ2-1; 10 bases are a match to TRBD2. Germline values: CDR1 LNHNV, CDR2 YYDKDF (reference sequence). The V segment lost 0 bases and the J segment 1 base; nucleotides outside the gene matches: 6. The CDR3 extends over 18 amino acids.

V and J are TRBV25-1 and TRBJ2-5, with TRBD2 as a possible D gene (6 bases). Germline V CDR1 and CDR2: MGHDK, SYGVNS. The germline V and J ends were trimmed by 4 bases and 0 bases, with 15 bases remaining between them. This CDR3 region has 16 residues. CDR3 nucleotide sequence: TGTGCCAGCAGTGGAGGCGGAAGCGGGTACCAAGAGACCCAGTACTTC. It specifies CASSGGGSGYQETQYF.

The chain combines TRBV2 with TRBJ1-6; possibly TRBD1 for D (6 bases). V lost 5 bases, J lost 7 bases, and 15 bases lay in between. CDR3 size: 15 residues. Germline-derived CDR1 and CDR2 are SNHLY and FYNNEI. CDR3 residues: CASSSQQGSNSPLHF. For the CDR3, the DNA is TGTGCCAGCAGTTCGCAACAGGGCTCGAATTCACCCCTCCACTTT.

The chain links TRBV19 to TRBJ2-7; perhaps TRBD1 as D (6 bases). The germline V gene encodes CDR1 LNHDA and CDR2 SQIVND (reference sequence). Trimming took 6 bases from V and 0 from J, leaving 12 bases between them. The CDR3 has 14 amino acids. Written as DNA, the CDR3 is TGTGCCAGTAGCCGAGGACAGTTCTCCTACGAGCAGTACTTC. This encodes CASSRGQFSYEQYF.

The V call is TRBV12-5, the J call TRBJ1-1; 8 bases agree with TRBD1. The CDR3 sequence is 14 residues long. Germline V gene sequence: CDR1 LGHNT, CDR2 FRNRAP. Losses at the gene ends were 6 bases for V and 4 bases for J; bases not matched to a gene: 7. This chain's CDR3 is CASGLDRGSTEAFF. For the CDR3, the DNA is TGTGCTAGTGGGCTAGACAGGGGATCCACTGAAGCTTTCTTT.

The chain links TRBV11-2 to TRBJ2-7, with D perhaps matching TRBD1 (6 bases). The CDR3 is made up of 15 amino acids. Germline CDR1 reads SGHAT; CDR2 reads FQNNGV. Trimming left V 0 bases short and J 4 bases short, with 13 bases between. The CDR3 reads CASSLDIGTLYEQYF. In nucleotides, the CDR3 is TGTGCCAGCAGCTTAGACATCGGGACATTATACGAGCAGTACTTC.

The chain has TRBV7-9 and TRBJ2-7, with 8 bases identical to TRBD2. CDR3 length: 16 amino acids. Germline V gene data show CDR1 as SEHNR and CDR2 as FQNEAQ (reference sequence). The trim removed 5 bases at V and 0 bases at J, leaving 9 bases unmatched. The CDR3 region is CASSGGAGEISYEQYF. DNA of the CDR3: TGTGCCAGCAGCGGAGGAGCGGGGGAGATCTCCTACGAGCAGTACTTC. The whole variable domain, remainder taken from reference TRBV7-9 and TRBJ2-7, is DTGVSQNPRHKITKRGQNVTFRCDPISEHNRLYWYRQTLGQGPEFLTYFQNEAQLEKSRLLSDRFSAERPKGSFSTLEIQRTEQGDSAMYLCASSGGAGEISYEQYFGPGTRLTVT.

The J gene is TRBJ1-2, the V gene TRBV28; 9 bases align to TRBD1. The CDR3 length is 17 residues. Germline CDR1 is MDHEN and CDR2 is SYDVKM. V was clipped by 4 bases and J by 0 bases; unmatched bases: 9. The CDR3, as DNA: TGTGCCAGCAGTTCATGGGGACAGGGAGGTACTAACTATGGCTACACCTTC. Amino acid sequence: CASSSWGQGGTNYGYTF.

The chain couples TRBV7-3 to TRBJ2-1; TRBD1 aligns across 8 bases. CDR1 is SGHTA, CDR2 FQGTGA, per germline. The trim removed 4 bases at V and 7 bases at J, leaving 9 bases unmatched. CDR3 length: 15 residues. This CDR3 reads CASSSLTGGGNEQFF. CDR3 bases: TGTGCCAGCAGCTCCCTTACAGGGGGAGGTAATGAGCAGTTCTTC.

The CDR3 reads CASSLTHQGTYEQYF. CDR3 DNA sequence: TGTGCCAGCAGTTTGACCCACCAGGGGACCTACGAGCAGTACTTC. This chain joins TRBV28 and TRBJ2-7, with D maybe TRBD1 (6 bases). Per the germline V gene, CDR1 is MDHEN and CDR2 is SYDVKM. V lost 3 bases and J lost 2, with 14 bases in between. The length of the CDR3 is 15 residues.

This clone was observed a few times. V gene TRBV5-1 combines with J gene TRBJ1-1, with a tentative D call TRBD1 (6 bases). Germline V gene lookup returns CDR1 SGHRS and CDR2 YFSETQ. This CDR3 has 14 residues. V gave up 4 bases and J gave up 6 bases, with 16 bases separating them. Here the CDR3 reads CASSRQGQASEAFF. The CDR3 coding sequence is TGCGCCAGCAGCCGCCAGGGGCAGGCTTCTGAAGCTTTCTTT.

The table lists this clone with a count of one. The rearrangement uses TRBV5-1 and TRBJ2-2, with TRBD2 identical over 10 bases. CDR1 and CDR2 from the germline V gene are SGHRS and YFSETQ. This CDR3 spans 18 amino acids. The trim removed 0 bases at V and 8 bases at J, leaving 13 bases unmatched. The CDR3: CASSLAGASGGLTGELFF. Here the CDR3 DNA reads TGCGCCAGCAGCTTGGCCGGGGCTAGCGGGGGCCTTACGGGGGAGCTGTTTTTT.

The gene calls are TRBV19 and TRBJ1-4, with D unclear. This CDR3 has 14 amino acids. V was clipped by 4 bases and J by 3 bases, with 9 bases between them. Germline V gives CDR1 LNHDA, CDR2 SQIVND (reference sequence). The DNA of the CDR3 is TGTGCCAGTAGTACTCAGGTGGCTAATGAAAAACTGTTTTTT. It encodes CASSTQVANEKLFF.

About this clone itself: Additional DNA sequences in this sample encode the identical CDR3. V usage is TRBV7-9 and J usage is TRBJ2-7; 8 positions agree with TRBD1. Germline-derived CDR1 and CDR2 are SEHNR and FQNEAQ (reference sequence). After removal of 6 bases from V and 9 bases from J, the junction contained 4 bases not matched to a gene. The CDR3 totals 11 residues. The CDR3, as DNA: TGTGCCAGCAGTGTGGACAGGGCGCAGTACTTC. This translates into CASSVDRAQYF.

The V gene is TRBV30, the J gene TRBJ1-3, with D tentatively TRBD1 (6 bases). The ends were cut back, 4 bases at V and 1 base at J, with 14 bases in the middle. There are 15 residues in the CDR3. Germline loops: CDR1 GTSNPN, CDR2 SVGIG (reference sequence). The CDR3 reads CAWTPQGISGNTIYF. The CDR3 bases are TGTGCCTGGACCCCCCAGGGGATTTCTGGAAACACCATATATTTT.

This chain links TRBV7-8 with TRBJ2-5, with 9 bases matching TRBD2. There are 16 residues in the CDR3. Trimming at V came to 5 bases and at J to 4 bases, leaving 11 bases not matched to a gene. In germline, CDR1 is SGHVS, CDR2 FQNEAQ. The CDR3 region is CASSPSGVPTGETQYF. CDR3 nucleotide sequence: TGTGCCAGCAGCCCTAGCGGGGTCCCTACGGGAGAGACCCAGTACTTC.

CDR3 residues: CASSSGWGERLEQYF. The CDR3 DNA reads TGTGCCAGCAGCTCTGGTTGGGGGGAACGCCTCGAGCAGTACTTC. The gene calls are TRBV7-2 and TRBJ2-7; D is possibly TRBD2 (6 bases). This CDR3 contains 15 residues. Trimming pared 4 bases from V and 6 bases from J, leaving 19 bases between. Germline CDR1 is SGHTA and CDR2 is FQGNSA.

The chain carries TRBV19 and TRBJ2-3, with D unclear. In germline, CDR1 is LNHDA, CDR2 SQIVND (reference sequence). The CDR3 is made up of 13 amino acids. The germline V and J ends were trimmed by 5 bases and 5 bases, with 11 bases remaining between them. The CDR3 sequence: CASSLRLRDTQYF. CDR3 coding DNA: TGTGCCAGTAGTCTCCGACTGAGAGATACGCAGTATTTT.

This chain uses TRBV18 with TRBJ2-1; tentatively, D is TRBD2 (6 bases). The ends were cut back, 3 bases at V and 3 bases at J, with 9 bases in the middle. This CDR3 region has 14 residues. Germline lookup yields CDR1 KGHSH and CDR2 LQKENI. The DNA for the CDR3 is TGTGCCAGCTCACCGACTAGATACTACAATGAGCAGTTCTTC. It is translated as CASSPTRYYNEQFF. The variable domain in full, with the rest retrieved from reference TRBV18 and TRBJ2-1, is NAGVMQNPRHLVRRRGQEARLRCSPMKGHSHVYWYRQLPEEGLKFMVYLQKENIIDESGMPKERFSAEFPKEGPSILRIQQVVRGDSAAYFCASSPTRYYNEQFFGPGTRLTVL.

The rearrangement uses TRBV6-5 and TRBJ2-1, with a possible D match to TRBD1 (6 bases). From germline, CDR1 is MNHEY and CDR2 SVGAGI. The CDR3 totals 12 residues. Trimming pared 6 bases from V and 3 bases from J, leaving 6 bases between. The CDR3 DNA follows: TGTGCCAGCAGGGACAGCTACAATGAGCAGTTCTTC. It encodes CASRDSYNEQFF.

This chain connects TRBV6-5 to TRBJ2-2; D remains ambiguous. Germline loops: CDR1 MNHEY, CDR2 SVGAGI. The CDR3 loop spans 13 amino acids. Trimming removed 0 bases from V and 6 bases from J, with 5 bases in between. Written as DNA, the CDR3 is TGTGCCAGCAGTTACTCGTGGCCCGGGGAGCTGTTTTTT. It encodes CASSYSWPGELFF.

V gene TRBV9 combines with J gene TRBJ2-2; TRBD2 agrees at 14 bases. V trimming: 3 bases; J trimming: 8 bases; junction bases outside the gene matches: 12. Germline V gives CDR1 SGDLS, CDR2 YYNGEE. The CDR3 is 18 residues long. The DNA for the CDR3 is TGTGCCAGCAGCGCTCCCCCCGGGACTAGCGGGAGCGCGGGGGAGCTGTTTTTT. This encodes CASSAPPGTSGSAGELFF.